Given below is one T cell receptor beta chain in context. The data are from a study of blood T cell repertoires in COVID-19. The method was immunoSEQ multiplex PCR; TCRdb's version includes in-frame clones alone and lacks a portion of them. This repertoire shows a few hundred thousand clones, approximately 83% found once; its top ten account for more than 2%. The receptor was isolated from a man in his thirties or forties who had recovered from COVID-19. Sequenced: PBMCs or T cells enriched from blood (not recorded which).

This chain's CDR3 is CASSVAGVAYEQYF. CDR3 bases: TGTGCCAGCAGCGTAGCGGGGGTGGCCTACGAGCAGTACTTC. The gene calls are TRBV9 and TRBJ2-7; weak D call: TRBD2 (6 bases). The V gene lost 0 bases and the J gene lost 2 bases, with 9 bases spanning the gap. Germline CDR1 and CDR2: SGDLS and YYNGEE. CDR3 length equals 14 residues. The variable domain in full, with the rest retrieved from reference TRBV9 and TRBJ2-7, is DSGVTQTPKHLITATGQRVTLRCSPRSGDLSVYWYQQSLDQGLQFLIQYYNGEERAKGNILERFSAQQFPDLHSELNLSSLELGDSALYFCASSVAGVAYEQYFGPGTRLTVT.